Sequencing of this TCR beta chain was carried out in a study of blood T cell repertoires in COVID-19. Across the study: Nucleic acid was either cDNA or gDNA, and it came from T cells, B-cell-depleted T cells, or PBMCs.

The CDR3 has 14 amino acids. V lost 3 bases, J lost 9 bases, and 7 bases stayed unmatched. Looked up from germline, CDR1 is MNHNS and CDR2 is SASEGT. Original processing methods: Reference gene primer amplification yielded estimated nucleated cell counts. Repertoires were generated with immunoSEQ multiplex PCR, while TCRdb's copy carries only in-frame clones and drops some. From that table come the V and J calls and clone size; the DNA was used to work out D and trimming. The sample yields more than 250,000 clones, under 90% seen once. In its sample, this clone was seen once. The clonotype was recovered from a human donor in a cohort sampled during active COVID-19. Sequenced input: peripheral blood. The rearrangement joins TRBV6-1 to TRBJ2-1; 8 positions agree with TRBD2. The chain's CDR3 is CASSDNGRGGEQFF. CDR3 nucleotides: TGTGCCAGCAGTGATAACGGGAGGGGGGGTGAGCAGTTCTTC.